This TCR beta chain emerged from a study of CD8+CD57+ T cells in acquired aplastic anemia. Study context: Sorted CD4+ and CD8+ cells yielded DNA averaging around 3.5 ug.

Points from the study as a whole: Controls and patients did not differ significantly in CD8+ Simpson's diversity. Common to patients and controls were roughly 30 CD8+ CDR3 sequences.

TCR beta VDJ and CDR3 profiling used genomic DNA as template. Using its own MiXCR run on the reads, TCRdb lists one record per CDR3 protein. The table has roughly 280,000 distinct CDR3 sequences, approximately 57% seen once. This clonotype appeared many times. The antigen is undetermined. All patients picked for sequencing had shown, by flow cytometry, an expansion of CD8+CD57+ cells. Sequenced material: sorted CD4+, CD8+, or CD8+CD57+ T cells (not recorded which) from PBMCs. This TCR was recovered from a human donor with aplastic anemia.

CDR3 amino acids: CASHTRDRGANEQFF. CDR3 coding DNA: TGTGCCAGCCACACCCGGGACAGGGGGGCCAATGAGCAGTTCTTC. The J gene is TRBJ2-1, the V gene TRBV18, with 11 bases aligning to TRBD1. This CDR3 comprises 15 residues. Germline CDR1 and CDR2: KGHSH and LQKENI. Trimming removed 8 bases from V and 6 bases from J; junction bases left unmatched: 9.